This T cell receptor beta chain is from a study of cytomegalovirus exposure and HLA in healthy donors. The study's findings and limits: In a later analysis, at a false discovery rate of 0.05, fewer than 20,000 TCR beta sequences matched HLA alleles. Trimming of TCR beta V- and J-genes showed a link, identified in a later analysis, to a missense DCLRE1C variant. In an earlier analysis, most TCR beta V segments were productive about 87% or about 30% of the time.

V was cut by 2 bases and J by 3 bases, with 8 bases left in between. There are 13 residues in the CDR3. Germline V CDR1 and CDR2: SGHTS, YDEGEE. Vbeta (60) and Jbeta (13) primers were used in the PCR. Produced via immunoSEQ multiplex PCR; TCRdb's table is partial and in-frame only. The sample has fewer than 100,000 clones; 60% to 85% are singletons. To note about this clone: Its target is not known.

Source material: PBMCs. This TCR derives from a man aged 60-69 years in good health and CMV-seropositive. This sequence joins TRBV5-8 and TRBJ1-1, with D possibly TRBD1 on 6 matching bases. The CDR3: CASSLRGYTEAFF. The CDR3 region has the DNA TGTGCCAGCAGCTTAAGGGGGTACACTGAAGCTTTCTTT.